This TCR beta chain is from a study of T cell repertoires in cytomegalovirus infection. As concerns this clonotype: Its antigen is as yet unknown. A clone one base away is much larger, so this may be a read error.

Each CDR3 protein is one row after TCRdb ran MiXCR on the reads. The table has under 500,000 distinct CDR3 sequences, 40% to 50% seen once. This receptor was taken from a human donor in good health (CMV status not recorded). Some clones in this sample may be carry-over from other donors' samples. The source was cultured PBMCs, collected from culture after CMV antigen stimulation.

The CDR3 spells CASSMGLNTDTQYF. The CDR3 nucleotides are TGTGCCAGCAGCATGGGACTTAACACAGATACGCAGTATTTT. This chain uses TRBV7-2 with TRBJ2-3; possible D gene TRBD2, 6 bases. Trimming removed 5 bases at V and 2 bases at J, with 11 bases between. Germline V gene sequence: CDR1 SGHTA, CDR2 FQGNSA. This CDR3 region has 14 residues.